The 28 T cell receptor beta chains reported below all come from one sample, sequenced in a study of post-analysis software for immune sequencing data. Study-level points and caveats: With TRBV5-6, TRBV5-1 and TRBV20-1 included, several TRBV segments were more frequent in patients than in controls.

Antigens for these TCRs are unknown. The authors incorporated unique molecular identifiers into the TCR beta cDNA libraries. MiXCR, run by TCRdb on the PCR reads, gives a single entry per CDR3 protein. Of fewer than 700,000 distinct CDR3 sequences in the sample, 44% were seen once. The sample comprised blood. These receptors were collected from a girl aged 10 to 17 with multiple sclerosis.

This clonotype came up a few times. The rearrangement links TRBV12-3 or TRBV12-4 to TRBJ2-7, with 7 bases fitting TRBD1. CDR3 size: 14 residues. Trimming at V came to 6 bases and at J to 0 bases, leaving 5 bases not matched to a gene. DNA of the CDR3: TGTGCCAGCAGAACTCGGGACAGCTCCTACGAGCAGTACTTC. Its protein is CASRTRDSSYEQYF.

V and J are TRBV5-1 and TRBJ2-1; perhaps TRBD1 as D (5 bases). V was clipped by 0 bases and J by 2 bases, with 9 bases between them. Germline V gene sequence: CDR1 SGHRS, CDR2 YFSETQ. The CDR3 sequence is 15 residues long. This CDR3 reads CASSLARGPYNEQFF. For the CDR3, the DNA is TGCGCCAGCAGCTTGGCTAGGGGCCCCTACAATGAGCAGTTCTTC.

Note on this clonotype: This may arise from a read error, as a much more abundant clone is one base away. The J gene is TRBJ2-1, the V gene TRBV28; D is uncertain. V dropped 6 bases and J dropped 2 bases, with 11 bases sitting between them. This CDR3 has 14 residues. The germline V gene encodes CDR1 MDHEN and CDR2 SYDVKM. CDR3 DNA: TGTGCCAGCAGGCCCTCTCGGACCTACAATGAGCAGTTCTTC. Its translation is CASRPSRTYNEQFF.

This clonotype was detected only a few times. The chain joins TRBV4-1 to TRBJ2-3, with D tentatively TRBD1 or TRBD2 (5 bases each). The CDR3 consists of 16 residues. V dropped 7 bases and J dropped 2 bases, with 19 bases sitting between them. The germline V gene has CDR1 MGHRA and CDR2 YSYEKL. The CDR3 reads CASTSKGAGSTDTQYF. In DNA form, the CDR3 reads TGCGCCAGCACCTCTAAAGGGGCGGGTTCCACAGATACGCAGTATTTT.

V usage is TRBV7-8 and J usage is TRBJ2-5, with D hard to call. Germline CDR1 and CDR2: SGHVS and FQNEAQ. Trimming cost V 2 bases and J 1 base, with 8 bases left between them. This CDR3 region has 14 residues. CDR3: CASSLRLFQETQYF. CDR3 sequence (DNA): TGTGCCAGCAGCTTAAGGCTTTTCCAAGAGACCCAGTACTTC. Full variable domain (remainder filled in from reference TRBV7-8 and TRBJ2-5): GAGVSQSPRYKVAKRGQDVALRCDPISGHVSLFWYQQALGQGPEFLTYFQNEAQLDKSGLPSDRFFAERPEGSVSTLKIQRTQQEDSAVYLCASSLRLFQETQYFGPGTRLLVL.

The chain recombines TRBV5-5 with TRBJ1-1, with D unresolved. CDR1 and CDR2 from the germline V gene are SGHKS and YYEKEE (reference sequence). The CDR3 spans 12 residues. Deletions cut 4 bases from V and 5 bases from J, with 9 bases between. The CDR3 here is CASSVDWTEAFF. In nucleotides, the CDR3 is TGTGCCAGCAGCGTGGATTGGACTGAAGCTTTCTTT.

The rearrangement joins TRBV7-9 to TRBJ1-2, with a possible D match to TRBD1 (6 bases). This CDR3 comprises 11 residues. Germline CDR1 reads SEHNR; CDR2 reads FQNEAQ (reference sequence). DNA of the CDR3: TGTGCAAAGGGGGAGAACTATGGCTACACCTTC. This encodes CAKGENYGYTF.

This clonotype appeared once. The chain combines TRBV4-1 with TRBJ2-4; TRBD2 matches 8 bases. The CDR3 contains 17 residues. Germline-derived CDR1 and CDR2 are MGHRA and YSYEKL. The junction had 14 bases not matched to a gene; V was cut back by 1 base and J by 9 bases. CDR3: CASSQVTAGDPKRIQYF. CDR3 in DNA: TGCGCCAGCAGCCAAGTGACAGCGGGGGACCCCAAGCGCATTCAGTACTTC.

A remark on this clonotype: The junction shows a germline mismatch at one end, possibly a read error. This chain uses TRBV7-2 with TRBJ2-3; D may be TRBD1 (7 bases). The germline CDR1 and CDR2 sequences are SGHTA and FQGNSA. CDR3 length: 16 residues. This CDR3 is CASSLGPGGRTDTQYF. The CDR3 bases are TGTGCCAGCAGTTTAGGGCCAGGGGGGAGGACAGATACGCAGTATTTT.

V gene TRBV7-9 combines with J gene TRBJ2-4, with a tentative D call TRBD2 (5 bases). The V end lost 3 bases, the J end lost 4 bases, and 10 bases lay between the germline ends. CDR1 and CDR2 from the germline V gene are SEHNR and FQNEAQ (reference sequence). The CDR3 is 14 amino acids. CDR3 protein: CASSFSAEKNIQYF. CDR3 sequence (DNA): TGTGCCAGCAGCTTCTCAGCGGAGAAAAACATTCAGTACTTC.

The chain links TRBV5-1 to TRBJ2-7, with TRBD1 as a possible D gene (5 bases). Trimming took 1 base from V and 0 from J, leaving 14 bases between them. Germline V lookup: CDR1 SGHRS, CDR2 YFSETQ. The CDR3 spans 16 residues. CDR3 sequence (DNA): TGCGCCAGCAGCTTGTTGTCTTTACAGGCCTCCTACGAGCAGTACTTC. Encoded protein: CASSLLSLQASYEQYF.

The chain carries TRBV19 and TRBJ2-7; D call uncertain. In germline, CDR1 is LNHDA, CDR2 SQIVND (reference sequence). This CDR3 spans 11 amino acids. The V and J ends lost 2 bases and 5 bases respectively, with 4 bases between them. This CDR3 reads CASSIRNEQYF. CDR3 nucleotides: TGTGCCAGTAGTATAAGGAACGAGCAGTACTTC.

The CDR3 DNA reads as TGTGCCACCAGTGGAAACAGACTCCAAGAGACCCAGTACTTC. Its protein is CATSGNRLQETQYF. This sequence joins TRBV24-1 and TRBJ2-5; no clear D. Germline assignment: CDR1 KGHDR and CDR2 SFDVKD. There are 14 residues in the CDR3. Trimming stripped 5 bases from V and 1 base from J, with 10 bases between.

The V and J genes are TRBV27 and TRBJ1-1; D remains ambiguous. CDR1 and CDR2 from the germline V gene are MNHEY and SMNVEV (reference sequence). The CDR3 is made up of 13 amino acids. V gave up 5 bases and J gave up 5 bases, with 12 bases separating them. This chain's CDR3 is CASSPPHETEAFF. Here the CDR3 DNA reads TGTGCCAGCAGTCCCCCTCACGAGACTGAAGCTTTCTTT.

The sample holds a few counts of this clonotype. The rearrangement uses TRBV12-3 or TRBV12-4 and TRBJ2-7; no clear D. The CDR3 covers 11 residues. Trimming removed 5 bases from V and 2 bases from J, with 4 bases in between. CDR3 sequence: CASSVTYEQYF. The CDR3 nucleotides are TGTGCCAGCAGTGTAACCTACGAGCAGTACTTC.

In this sample, this clonotype turned up a few times. At one end, the junction sequence differs from germline, possibly due to a read error. The CDR3 nucleotides are TGCGCCAGCAGCTTGGCAGACTACAATGGGCAGTTCTTC. Translating gives CASSLADYNGQFF. V is TRBV5-1 and J is TRBJ2-1, with TRBD2 as a possible D gene (5 bases). Per the germline V gene, CDR1 is SGHRS and CDR2 is YFSETQ. This CDR3 contains 13 residues.

The gene calls are TRBV5-6 and TRBJ1-6; TRBD1 matches at 8 bases. From germline, CDR1 is SGHDT and CDR2 YYEEEE. V shed 2 bases and J 5 bases; nucleotides not matched to a gene: 6. This CDR3 contains 16 residues. The CDR3 DNA follows: TGTGCCAGCAGCTTACTACAGGGGGTTGATAATTCACCCCTCCACTTT. Its translation is CASSLLQGVDNSPLHF.

This clonotype was seen a few times. This chain connects TRBV12-3 or TRBV12-4 to TRBJ1-1; D is perhaps TRBD1 (5 bases). Trimming cost V 5 bases and J 4 bases, with 14 bases left between them. CDR3 length equals 14 residues. The CDR3 sequence is CASSPGLSFTEAFF. CDR3 nucleotide sequence: TGTGCCAGCAGTCCGGGACTATCTTTCACTGAAGCTTTCTTT.

The V and J genes are TRBV29-1 and TRBJ2-3, with TRBD1 as a possible D gene (6 bases). Germline V CDR1 and CDR2: SQVTM, ANQGSEA. This CDR3 is built from 11 residues. Trimming stripped 6 bases from V and 12 bases from J, with 16 bases between. CDR3 nucleotide sequence: TGCAGCGTGGAGAGGGCGACAGGCCAGTATTTT. This translates into CSVERATGQYF.

The gene calls are TRBV10-3 and TRBJ2-5, with TRBD2 matching over 7 bases. CDR1 is ENHRY, CDR2 SYGVKD, per germline. The CDR3 runs to 14 residues. Trimming took 4 bases from V and 5 from J; bases not matched to a gene: 7. The CDR3 spells CAISGDYTAETQYF. In DNA, the CDR3 is TGTGCCATCAGTGGGGACTATACGGCGGAGACCCAGTACTTC.

The chain employs TRBV4-2 and TRBJ2-5; the match to TRBD1 covers 8 bases. Germline V gene data show CDR1 as LGHNA and CDR2 as YNFKEQ. The CDR3 runs 16 residues. V gave up 2 bases and J gave up 11 bases; unmatched junction bases: 16. CDR3 sequence (DNA): TGTGCCAGCAGCCAAATGACAGGGGCCTCACCCTACGTGCAGTACTTC. Translating gives CASSQMTGASPYVQYF.

This clonotype was counted a few times. The rearrangement links TRBV5-1 to TRBJ2-5; perhaps TRBD1 as D (5 bases). CDR1 SGHRS and CDR2 YFSETQ come from the germline V gene. The CDR3 loop spans 14 amino acids. Trimming shortened V by 0 bases and J by 3 bases, and 9 bases separated the two germline ends. Written as DNA, the CDR3 is TGCGCCAGCAGCTTGGGACAGCCCGAAGAGACCCAGTACTTC. Translation: CASSLGQPEETQYF.

This clonotype was detected only a few times. The V and J genes are TRBV12-3 or TRBV12-4 and TRBJ2-4; the D gene could be TRBD1 or TRBD2 (5 bases each). This CDR3 has 16 residues. V was clipped by 2 bases and J by 8 bases, with 19 bases between them. CDR3 sequence reads: CASSLWGLTWGYIQYF. Here the CDR3 DNA reads TGTGCCAGCAGTTTATGGGGGTTAACGTGGGGATACATTCAGTACTTC.

The chain has TRBV20-1 and TRBJ2-5, with 11 bases fitting TRBD2. The J call is uncertain, as TRBJ2-7 better fits the DNA end. Germline CDR1 and CDR2: DFQATT and SNEGSKA (reference sequence). The CDR3 spans 14 residues. The CDR3 DNA sequence: TGCAGTGCTGCCGGGACTAGCGGCTCCTACGAGCAGTACTTC. Its protein is CSAAGTSGSYEQYF.

This clonotype was seen only once. DNA for the CDR3: TGTGCCAGCCGGGGCAGGAGGCTACAAAGGAACACTGAAGCTTTCTTT. Translating it yields CASRGRRLQRNTEAFF. The rearrangement links TRBV5-6 to TRBJ1-1; maybe TRBD1 (5 bases). V was pared by 7 bases and J by 1 base, with 20 bases between. CDR1 and CDR2 from the germline V gene are SGHDT and YYEEEE. The CDR3 sequence is 16 residues long.

The rearrangement uses TRBV6-6 and TRBJ2-3, with 8 bases matching TRBD2. CDR3 size: 17 residues. Per the germline V gene, CDR1 is MNHNY and CDR2 is SVGAGI (reference sequence). Losses at the gene ends were 0 bases for V and 1 base for J; bases not matched to a gene: 6. CDR3 sequence: CASSYSASGLRTDTQYF. The CDR3 region has the DNA TGTGCCAGCAGTTACTCGGCTAGCGGGCTACGCACAGATACGCAGTATTTT.

A few counts support this clonotype. This chain joins TRBV7-2 and TRBJ2-5; 9 bases align to TRBD2. Germline V gives CDR1 SGHTA, CDR2 FQGNSA. The trim removed 6 bases at V and 4 bases at J, leaving 12 bases unmatched. CDR3 length equals 16 residues. DNA of the CDR3: TGTGCCAGCAGTCTAGCGGGGTCCCCTGGGGGAGAGACCCAGTACTTC. This gives the protein CASSLAGSPGGETQYF.

The V gene is TRBV10-3, the J gene TRBJ2-3, with TRBD2 as a possible D gene (5 bases). There are 16 residues in the CDR3. Trimming cost V 8 bases and J 3 bases, with 21 bases left between them. Germline lookup yields CDR1 ENHRY and CDR2 SYGVKD. The CDR3 sequence: CAIQAFGEKTTDTQYF. The CDR3, as DNA: TGTGCCATCCAAGCTTTCGGGGAGAAAACTACAGATACGCAGTATTTT.